Listed below are T cell receptor beta chains from one sample, sequenced in a study of blood T cell repertoires in COVID-19. Assay: immunoSEQ multiplex PCR; the TCRdb copy retains only in-frame clones and omits some. The repertoire holds approximately 190,000 clones, with about 88% as singletons. Sequenced: peripheral blood. The source of these receptors is a young man with active or convalescent COVID-19. Each CDR3 is given with its conserved first and last residue. The D gene is left open where the match is weak. The size entry is marked missing in some rows and otherwise reads once, few, many or a size class.

CDR3aa	CDR3nt	d_gene	v_gene	j_gene	len	abundance
CAISESSGEGSPLHF	TGTGCCATCAGTGAGTCGAGCGGGGAGGGTTCACCCCTCCACTTT	NA	TRBV10-3	TRBJ1-6	15	NA
CASSLAPDANTGELFF	TGTGCCAGCAGCTTGGCCCCAGATGCGAACACCGGGGAGCTGTTTTTT	NA	TRBV5-5	TRBJ2-2	16	NA
CASSLARGAQETQYF	TGTGCCAGCAGCTTAGCCCGTGGGGCTCAAGAGACCCAGTACTTC	NA	TRBV7-9	TRBJ2-5	15	NA
CASSLRGNPGGYTF	TGTGCCAGCAGTTTGCGCGGCAACCCTGGTGGCTACACCTTC	NA	TRBV27	TRBJ1-2	14	NA
CASSQGLASYNEQFF	TGTGCCAGCAGCCAAGGACTAGCGAGTTACAATGAGCAGTTCTTC	TRBD2	TRBV3-1/TRBV3-2	TRBJ2-1	15	NA
CASRIDDQPQHF	TGTGCCAGCAGAATAGATGATCAGCCCCAGCATTTT	NA	TRBV5-4	TRBJ1-5	12	NA
CASGLPIGTSDTVPNTGELFF	TGTGCTAGTGGTTTACCCATCGGGACTAGCGACACCGTGCCGAACACCGGGGAGCTGTTTTTT	TRBD2	TRBV12-5	TRBJ2-2	21	few
CASSMWDISGRARNEQYF	TGTGCCAGTAGTATGTGGGACATTAGCGGGAGGGCCAGGAACGAGCAGTACTTC	TRBD2	TRBV19	TRBJ2-7	18	NA
CASGSGNEQYF	TGTGCCAGCGGTTCAGGGAACGAGCAGTACTTC	NA	TRBV5-6	TRBJ2-7	11	NA
CASSIGQGANTGELFF	TGTGCCAGTAGTATAGGGCAGGGCGCGAACACCGGGGAGCTGTTTTTT	NA	TRBV19	TRBJ2-2	16	NA
CATSDGTENQPQHF	TGTGCCACCAGTGACGGGACAGAGAATCAGCCCCAGCATTTT	TRBD1	TRBV24-1	TRBJ1-5	14	once
CASSDGGYGYTF	TGTGCCAGCAGTGATGGCGGGTATGGCTACACCTTC	NA	TRBV25-1	TRBJ1-2	12	NA
CASSSYPTGQGAFF	TGTGCCAGCAGCTCCTACCCGACAGGGCAGGGAGCTTTCTTT	TRBD1	TRBV5-8	TRBJ1-1	14	NA
CASSSTSLSGSQRYNEQFF	TGTGCCAGCAGCTCAACTAGCCTGAGCGGGAGTCAGCGCTACAATGAGCAGTTCTTC	TRBD2	TRBV11-3	TRBJ2-1	19	NA
CASSPRQGITTVQYF	TGTGCCAGCAGTCCGCGACAGGGGATAACTACAGTGCAGTACTTC	TRBD1	TRBV27	TRBJ2-7	15	few
CASSLGEGATGELFF	TGTGCCAGCAGCTTAGGGGAGGGTGCCACCGGGGAGCTGTTTTTT	TRBD2	TRBV7-2	TRBJ2-2	15	NA
CASSLAPAGGAEAFF	TGTGCCAGCAGCTTAGCGCCAGCCGGGGGAGCTGAAGCTTTCTTT	NA	TRBV7-9	TRBJ1-1	15	NA
CASSQDGGWQGYGYTF	TGTGCCAGCAGCCAAGACGGGGGGTGGCAGGGCTATGGCTACACCTTC	NA	TRBV14	TRBJ1-2	16	NA
CASSLGLGRGHVEETQYF	TGCGCCAGCAGCTTAGGTCTCGGAAGGGGGCATGTAGAAGAGACCCAGTACTTC	TRBD1	TRBV5-1	TRBJ2-5	18	NA
CASSMGVLAGNQPQHF	TGTGCCAGTAGTATGGGGGTCCTAGCGGGCAATCAGCCCCAGCATTTT	NA	TRBV19	TRBJ1-5	16	NA
CATNPGVSKYGYTF	TGTGCCACCAATCCAGGGGTTTCTAAATATGGCTACACCTTC	NA	TRBV15	TRBJ1-2	14	NA
CATSGSNQPQHF	TGTGCCACCTCGGGGAGCAATCAGCCCCAGCATTTT	NA	TRBV19	TRBJ1-5	12	once